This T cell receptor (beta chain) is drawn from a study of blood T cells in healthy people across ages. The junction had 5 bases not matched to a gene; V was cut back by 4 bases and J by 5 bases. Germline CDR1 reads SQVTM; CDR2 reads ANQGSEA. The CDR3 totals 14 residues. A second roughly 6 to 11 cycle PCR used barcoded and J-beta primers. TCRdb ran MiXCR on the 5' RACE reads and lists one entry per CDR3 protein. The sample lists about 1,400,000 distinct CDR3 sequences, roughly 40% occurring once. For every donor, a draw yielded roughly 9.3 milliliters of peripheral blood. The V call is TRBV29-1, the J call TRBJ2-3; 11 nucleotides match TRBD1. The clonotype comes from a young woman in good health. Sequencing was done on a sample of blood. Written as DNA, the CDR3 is TGCAGCGTTGTAGGACAGGGGGCTATAGATACGCAGTATTTT. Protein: CSVVGQGAIDTQYF.